This TCR beta chain was recovered during a study of human T cells and chemical hapten exposure. This clonotype was observed a few times. This sample's time point: pre-sensitization, week 0. Regarding treatment: therapeutic diphenylcyclopropenone sensitization with weekly scalp DPC. CDR3 length equals 18 residues. Germline CDR1 reads MDHEN; CDR2 reads SYDVKM. The V gene lost 5 bases and the J gene lost 10 bases, with 27 bases spanning the gap. TCRdb independently ran MiXCR on the RACE reads; one entry per CDR3 protein. The data hold more than 300,000 distinct CDR3 sequences, with roughly 5% observed a single time.

The sequence was collected from a woman aged 45-65 years with alopecia areata. Some clones in this sample may be carry-over from other donors' samples. The J gene is TRBJ1-6, the V gene TRBV28; tentatively, D is TRBD1 (6 bases). Material: whole blood, obtained in connection with sensitization to the hapten diphenylcyclopropenone (DPC). The CDR3 protein is CASSPYSQGRGGASPLHF. DNA of the CDR3: TGTGCCAGCAGTCCATACTCCCAGGGGCGAGGAGGGGCGTCACCCCTCCACTTT.